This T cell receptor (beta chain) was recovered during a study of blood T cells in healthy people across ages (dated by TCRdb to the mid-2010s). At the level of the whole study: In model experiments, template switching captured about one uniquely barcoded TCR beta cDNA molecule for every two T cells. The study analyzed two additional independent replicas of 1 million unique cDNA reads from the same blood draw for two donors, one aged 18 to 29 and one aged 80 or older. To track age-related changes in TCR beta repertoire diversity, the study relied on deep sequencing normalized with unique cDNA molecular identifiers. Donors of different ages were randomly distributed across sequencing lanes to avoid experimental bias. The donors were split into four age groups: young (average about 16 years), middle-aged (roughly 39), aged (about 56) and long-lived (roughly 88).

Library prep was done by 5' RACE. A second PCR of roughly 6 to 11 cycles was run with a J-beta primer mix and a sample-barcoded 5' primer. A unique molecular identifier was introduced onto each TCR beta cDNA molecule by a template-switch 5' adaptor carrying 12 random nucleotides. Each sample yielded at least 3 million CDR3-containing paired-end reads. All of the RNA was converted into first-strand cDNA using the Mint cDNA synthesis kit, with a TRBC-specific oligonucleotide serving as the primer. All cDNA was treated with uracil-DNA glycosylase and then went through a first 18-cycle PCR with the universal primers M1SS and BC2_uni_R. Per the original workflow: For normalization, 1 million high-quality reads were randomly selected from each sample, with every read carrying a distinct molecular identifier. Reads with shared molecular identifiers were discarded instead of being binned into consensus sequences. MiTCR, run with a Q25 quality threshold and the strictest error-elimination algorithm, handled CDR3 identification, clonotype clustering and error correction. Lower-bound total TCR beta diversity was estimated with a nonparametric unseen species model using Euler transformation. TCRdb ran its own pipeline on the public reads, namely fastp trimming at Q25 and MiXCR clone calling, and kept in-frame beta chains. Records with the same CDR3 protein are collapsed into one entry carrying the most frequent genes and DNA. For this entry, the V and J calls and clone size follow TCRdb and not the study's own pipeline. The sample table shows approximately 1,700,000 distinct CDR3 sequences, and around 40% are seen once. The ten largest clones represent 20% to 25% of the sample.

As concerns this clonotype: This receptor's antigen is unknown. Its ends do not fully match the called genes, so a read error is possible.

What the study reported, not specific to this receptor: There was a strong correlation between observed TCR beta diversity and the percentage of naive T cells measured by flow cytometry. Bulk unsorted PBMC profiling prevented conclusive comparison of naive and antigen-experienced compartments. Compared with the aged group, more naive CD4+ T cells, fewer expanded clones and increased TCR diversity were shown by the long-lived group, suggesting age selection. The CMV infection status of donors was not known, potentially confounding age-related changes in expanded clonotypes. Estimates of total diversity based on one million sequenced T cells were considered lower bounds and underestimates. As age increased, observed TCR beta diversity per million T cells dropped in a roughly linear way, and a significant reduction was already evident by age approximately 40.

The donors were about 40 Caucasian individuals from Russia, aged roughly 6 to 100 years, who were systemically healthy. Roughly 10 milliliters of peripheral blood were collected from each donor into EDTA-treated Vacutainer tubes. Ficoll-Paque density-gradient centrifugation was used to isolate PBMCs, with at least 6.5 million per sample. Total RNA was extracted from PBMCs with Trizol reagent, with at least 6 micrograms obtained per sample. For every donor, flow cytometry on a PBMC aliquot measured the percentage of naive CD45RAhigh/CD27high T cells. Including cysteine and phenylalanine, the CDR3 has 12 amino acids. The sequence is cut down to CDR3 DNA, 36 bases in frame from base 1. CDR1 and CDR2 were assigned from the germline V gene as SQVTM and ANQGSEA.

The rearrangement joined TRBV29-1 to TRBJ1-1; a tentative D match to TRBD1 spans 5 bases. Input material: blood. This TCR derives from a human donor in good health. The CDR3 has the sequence CSVVDMNTEAFF. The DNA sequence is TGTAGCGTTGTGGACATGAACACTGAAGCTTTCTTT.